The entry that follows covers one T cell receptor (beta chain) sequence. The clone's antigen remains unknown. No quality values exist for individual bases; no much larger clone is one base distant. This sample is drawn from a study of T cells after yellow fever vaccination (dated 2019 in TCRdb). Looking at the study overall: Libraries from fractions with low cell numbers were prepared with the SMART-Seq v4 Ultra Low Input RNA kit. To follow T-cell clones before and after both primary and booster YFV17D yellow fever vaccination, bulk TCR alpha and beta repertoires underwent longitudinal sequencing. Two healthy male donors, one aged 18 to 30 and one aged 30 to 39 years, were included in the cohort. Blood was drawn at multiple timepoints before and after primary and secondary immunization, with bulk PBMC replicates and cell subsets isolated. Study-level results and caveats: The secondary T-cell response was weaker than the primary response but faster, peaking on day 5 instead of day 15. Computational filtering was needed because FACS-sorted repertoires could contain abundant contaminating clonotypes from the bulk population. A small share of clonotypes was detected in both CD4 and CD8 compartments, with the overlap likely arising from convergent recombination. After the booster, most clones that had expanded after primary vaccination were detected again (around 97% of CD4 and about 88% of CD8), suggesting broad maintenance of memory. Only a couple of donors were included in the study, so the extent to which the findings can be generalized is limited.

For this chain, trimming is 5 bases at the V end and 3 bases at the J end, and the number of junction bases without a gene match is 9. Counted from cysteine to phenylalanine, this CDR3 has 15 amino acids. CDR3 DNA only is kept here, 45 bases in frame from base 1. The germline V gene provides CDR1 SGHVS and CDR2 FQNEAQ. The meaning of the sample's treatment or condition label: live attenuated yellow fever vaccine strain. At each blood-draw timepoint, two biological replicates of bulk PBMCs were obtained. PBMCs were isolated from peripheral blood using a standard Ficoll-Paque protocol. TriZol was used to extract RNA from bulk PBMCs, from CD4 and CD8 fractions, and from dextramer-positive and dextramer-negative fractions. TCR cDNA was synthesized by 5'RACE template switching, through which a universal primer site and unique molecular identifiers were introduced. cDNA synthesis was primed from both the TCR alpha and TCR beta constant segments. Library amplification used two PCR steps, and the second PCR step added sample barcodes and sequencing adapters. Sequencing of the libraries was done on either Illumina HiSeq 2500 (2x100 bp) or NovaSeq (2x150 bp). The authors' pipeline ran thus. MIGEC was used to demultiplex reads and collapse the reads into UMI consensus sequences, and MiXCR was used for V(D)J alignment. Vaccine-responding clonotypes were identified with edgeR using replicate PBMC samples, with FDR below 0.01 and a log2 fold change above 5 up to day 15 being required. Bulk clonotypes were assigned CD4 or CD8 identity according to which sequenced CD4 or CD8 repertoire held them at higher abundance. TCRdb reprocessing: public reads trimmed at Q25 with fastp, clones called with MiXCR, in-frame beta chains kept. Here each entry gathers all rows of one CDR3 protein and keeps the most common genes and DNA. These V and J calls derive from TCRdb rather than the authors' analysis. The sample table lists hundreds of thousands of distinct CDR3 sequences, less than 20% of them with a count of one. The leading ten clones occupy 17% of the sample.

The TCR was taken from a man in his late teens or twenties who received the YFV17D yellow fever vaccine. The V and J segments used are TRBV7-8 and TRBJ2-5; 7 junctional bases match TRBD1. The sequencing here drew on PBMCs, taken about 5 days after the first yellow fever vaccination. In nucleotides, the sequence is TGTGCCAGCAGCCCGCCGAGGACAGGTGAAGAGACCCAGTACTTC. Its amino acids are CASSPPRTGEETQYF.